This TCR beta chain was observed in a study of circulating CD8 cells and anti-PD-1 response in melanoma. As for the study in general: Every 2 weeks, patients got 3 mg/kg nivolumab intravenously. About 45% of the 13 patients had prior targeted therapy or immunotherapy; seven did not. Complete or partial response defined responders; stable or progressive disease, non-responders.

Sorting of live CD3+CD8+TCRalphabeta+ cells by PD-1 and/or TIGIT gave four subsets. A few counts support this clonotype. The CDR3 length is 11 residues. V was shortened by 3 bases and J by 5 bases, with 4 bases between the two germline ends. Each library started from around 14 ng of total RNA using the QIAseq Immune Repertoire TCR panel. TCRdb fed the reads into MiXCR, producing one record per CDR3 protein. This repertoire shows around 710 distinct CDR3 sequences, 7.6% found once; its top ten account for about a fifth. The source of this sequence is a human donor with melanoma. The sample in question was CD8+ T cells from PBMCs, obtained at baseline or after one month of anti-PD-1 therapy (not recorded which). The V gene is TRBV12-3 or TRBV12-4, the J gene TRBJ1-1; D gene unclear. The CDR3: CASSFGTEAFF. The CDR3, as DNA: TGTGCCAGCAGTTTCGGGACTGAAGCTTTCTTT.